Each of the 5 T cell receptor beta chains below was sequenced from the same sample in a study of radiotherapy plus CTLA-4 blockade in lung cancer listed by TCRdb under 2018. The library was obtained by the immunoSEQ multiplex PCR assay. Imported from immuneACCESS, the table was reduced by TCRdb to in-frame sequences with V and J called. These copies leave out some clones; in studies compared against another copy, an unresolved V gene accounts for under half, and the cause of the remainder is not known. This sample lists around 42,000 clones; roughly 63% were detected once. In total, the top ten clones hold about 18% of the sample. The input for sequencing was peripheral blood, taken from a patient treated with radiotherapy plus ipilimumab. The source is a human donor with non-small cell lung cancer who had a partial response to radiotherapy plus ipilimumab.

The chain links TRBV18 to TRBJ2-5, with TRBD1 identical over 10 bases. Germline CDR1 is KGHSH and CDR2 is LQKENI. The CDR3 totals 17 residues. Trimming took 1 base from V and 0 from J; bases not matched to a gene: 5. The CDR3 bases are TGTGCCAGCTCACCACTGCCGGGACAGGGGAACCAAGAGACCCAGTACTTC. Translation: CASSPLPGQGNQETQYF.

Concerning this clone itself: Likely a read error: the CDR3 ends without its conserved phenylalanine or tryptophan. This chain links TRBV5-1 with TRBJ1-2, with 7 bases matching TRBD1. The CDR3 covers 16 residues. J lost 3 bases, V lost 0 bases, and 8 bases had no gene match. Germline CDR1 reads SGHRS; CDR2 reads YFSETQ. The CDR3 sequence: CASSLAKQGTHYGYTL. Written as DNA, the CDR3 is TGCGCCAGCAGCTTGGCCAAACAGGGGACACACTATGGCTACACCCTC.

This clone was recorded a few times. V gene TRBV9 combines with J gene TRBJ2-7, with TRBD2 matching over 8 bases. This CDR3 is built from 15 residues. Germline CDR1 reads SGDLS; CDR2 reads YYNGEE. V lost 0 bases to trimming and J lost 1 base; unmatched junction nucleotides: 3. The CDR3 protein is CASSVEAGVSYEQYF. For the CDR3, the DNA is TGTGCCAGCAGCGTAGAAGCGGGAGTATCCTACGAGCAGTACTTC.

This clone was observed a handful of times. The rearrangement uses TRBV19 and TRBJ1-2; 9 positions match TRBD1. V shed 3 bases, J shed 6 bases, and the junction held 5 bases outside the gene matches. The germline CDR1 and CDR2 sequences are LNHDA and SQIVND (reference sequence). The CDR3 has 14 residues. CDR3 protein: CASSMQQGADGYTF. The DNA of the CDR3 is TGTGCCAGTAGTATGCAACAGGGGGCCGATGGCTACACCTTC.

Only a few counts were recorded for this clone. The chain employs TRBV10-3 and TRBJ2-7; D is unresolved. The CDR3 extends over 12 amino acids. The germline V gene has CDR1 ENHRY and CDR2 SYGVKD. V was trimmed by 10 bases and J by 0 bases, leaving 10 bases between them. The CDR3 DNA follows: TGTGCCACCCTAACGAGCTCCTACGAGCAGTACTTC. The encoded protein is CATLTSSYEQYF.